This is a list of T cell receptor beta chains from one sample in a study of regulatory T cells in long-lasting Graves disease. One entry per CDR3 protein, called by TCRdb with MiXCR from the multiplex PCR reads. The table lists approximately 210,000 distinct CDR3 sequences, about 18% of them singletons. This sample comprised peripheral blood mononuclear cells (PBMCs), obtained at new diagnosis, from a patient treated with antithyroid drugs. The receptors here all came from a female donor with Graves disease. The conserved cysteine and the conserved F or W are not part of the CDR3 here.

cdr3_aa: ASSQGAGMGNEQF
j_call: TRBJ2-1
cdr3_length: 13
v_call: TRBV4-1

cdr3_aa: ASSDGAAGRETQY
j_call: TRBJ2-5
cdr3_length: 13
v_call: TRBV2

cdr3_aa: SVSLLTGRYT
j_call: TRBJ1-2
cdr3_length: 10
v_call: TRBV29-1

cdr3_aa: ASSLLGLANEQF
j_call: TRBJ2-1
cdr3_length: 12
v_call: TRBV27

cdr3_aa: ASSLTPGETEAF
j_call: TRBJ1-1
cdr3_length: 12
v_call: TRBV7-3

cdr3_aa: ASSYKGQAASGANVLT
j_call: TRBJ2-6
cdr3_length: 16
v_call: TRBV6-5

cdr3_aa: ASAKLREGLYNEQF
j_call: TRBJ2-1
cdr3_length: 14
v_call: TRBV19

cdr3_aa: ASSSLAGVGETQY
j_call: TRBJ2-5
cdr3_length: 13
v_call: TRBV12-3/TRBV12-4

cdr3_aa: ASSLSSGSSTDTQY
j_call: TRBJ2-3
cdr3_length: 14
v_call: TRBV7-2

cdr3_aa: SAREGSLYQETQY
j_call: TRBJ2-5
cdr3_length: 13
v_call: TRBV20-1

cdr3_aa: ASSVGGHLMNTEAF
j_call: TRBJ1-1
cdr3_length: 14
v_call: TRBV9

cdr3_aa: ASSIGTRNTEAF
j_call: TRBJ1-1
cdr3_length: 12
v_call: TRBV19

cdr3_aa: ASSYSGGEQETQY
j_call: TRBJ2-5
cdr3_length: 13
v_call: TRBV6-5

cdr3_aa: SGEGGADTQY
j_call: TRBJ2-3
cdr3_length: 10
v_call: TRBV29-1

cdr3_aa: ASSLAGAGNTEAF
j_call: TRBJ1-1
cdr3_length: 13
v_call: TRBV7-2

cdr3_aa: ASSLYRSANEKLF
j_call: TRBJ1-4
cdr3_length: 13
v_call: TRBV28

cdr3_aa: ASSKPGTTPLPGGYYEQY
j_call: TRBJ2-7
cdr3_length: 18
v_call: TRBV13

cdr3_aa: ASSLTSGRNNEQF
j_call: TRBJ2-1
cdr3_length: 13
v_call: TRBV2

cdr3_aa: ASSQYTGTSNTEAF
j_call: TRBJ1-1
cdr3_length: 14
v_call: TRBV19

cdr3_aa: ASSGQGANQPQH
j_call: TRBJ1-5
cdr3_length: 12
v_call: TRBV2

cdr3_aa: SPRPGTYNEQF
j_call: TRBJ2-1
cdr3_length: 11
v_call: TRBV20-1

cdr3_aa: ASSYTGTGGNGYT
j_call: TRBJ1-2
cdr3_length: 13
v_call: TRBV6-5

cdr3_aa: ASSPLAGIDSYEQY
j_call: TRBJ2-7
cdr3_length: 14
v_call: TRBV7-7

cdr3_aa: ASSLTGLDTDTQY
j_call: TRBJ2-3
cdr3_length: 13
v_call: TRBV7-2

cdr3_aa: ASSLPPSSTDTQY
j_call: TRBJ2-3
cdr3_length: 13
v_call: TRBV12-3/TRBV12-4

cdr3_aa: ASSRSPGNEQF
j_call: TRBJ2-1
cdr3_length: 11
v_call: TRBV7-9

cdr3_aa: ATSSTGKTEAF
j_call: TRBJ1-1
cdr3_length: 11
v_call: TRBV24-1

cdr3_aa: ASSLGSGETQY
j_call: TRBJ2-5
cdr3_length: 11
v_call: TRBV7-9

cdr3_aa: ASSLMAGNNEQF
j_call: TRBJ2-1
cdr3_length: 12
v_call: TRBV27

cdr3_aa: ASSLGLLNYGYT
j_call: TRBJ1-2
cdr3_length: 12
v_call: TRBV12-3/TRBV12-4

cdr3_aa: ASSLTRIGETQY
j_call: TRBJ2-5
cdr3_length: 12
v_call: TRBV7-9

cdr3_aa: ASSLAAGMDPHEQF
j_call: TRBJ2-1
cdr3_length: 14
v_call: TRBV11-3

cdr3_aa: ASSTTGGSDTQY
j_call: TRBJ2-3
cdr3_length: 12
v_call: TRBV6-1

cdr3_aa: ASSEATGGQETQY
j_call: TRBJ2-5
cdr3_length: 13
v_call: TRBV6-2/TRBV6-3

cdr3_aa: ASRKGQENQPQH
j_call: TRBJ1-5
cdr3_length: 12
v_call: TRBV19

cdr3_aa: ATPGTGPGNTIY
j_call: TRBJ1-3
cdr3_length: 12
v_call: TRBV7-6

cdr3_aa: SALGLAGEVTDTRY
j_call: TRBJ2-3
cdr3_length: 14
v_call: TRBV20-1

cdr3_aa: ATSIPLLNLNYGYT
j_call: TRBJ1-2
cdr3_length: 14
v_call: TRBV28

cdr3_aa: ATSVAGDSYNEQF
j_call: TRBJ2-1
cdr3_length: 13
v_call: TRBV15

cdr3_aa: ASSLGVPGELF
j_call: TRBJ2-2
cdr3_length: 11
v_call: TRBV2

cdr3_aa: ASNLERGRPDTQY
j_call: TRBJ2-3
cdr3_length: 13
v_call: TRBV10-2

cdr3_aa: ASSAPPWGLGTSRSSYNEQF
j_call: TRBJ2-1
cdr3_length: 20
v_call: TRBV12-3/TRBV12-4

cdr3_aa: ASSSRLAGGPGNTGELF
j_call: TRBJ2-2
cdr3_length: 17
v_call: TRBV12-3/TRBV12-4

cdr3_aa: ASSEGGRETQY
j_call: TRBJ2-5
cdr3_length: 11
v_call: TRBV2

cdr3_aa: ASPSGSSNQPQH
j_call: TRBJ1-5
cdr3_length: 12
v_call: TRBV6-1

cdr3_aa: ATRPGQYNEQF
j_call: TRBJ2-1
cdr3_length: 11
v_call: TRBV10-3

cdr3_aa: ATSDPGEGGNTIY
j_call: TRBJ1-3
cdr3_length: 13
v_call: TRBV24-1

cdr3_aa: ASSLDGLSTDTQY
j_call: TRBJ2-3
cdr3_length: 13
v_call: TRBV7-9

cdr3_aa: ASNARSGLTYEQY
j_call: TRBJ2-7
cdr3_length: 13
v_call: TRBV27